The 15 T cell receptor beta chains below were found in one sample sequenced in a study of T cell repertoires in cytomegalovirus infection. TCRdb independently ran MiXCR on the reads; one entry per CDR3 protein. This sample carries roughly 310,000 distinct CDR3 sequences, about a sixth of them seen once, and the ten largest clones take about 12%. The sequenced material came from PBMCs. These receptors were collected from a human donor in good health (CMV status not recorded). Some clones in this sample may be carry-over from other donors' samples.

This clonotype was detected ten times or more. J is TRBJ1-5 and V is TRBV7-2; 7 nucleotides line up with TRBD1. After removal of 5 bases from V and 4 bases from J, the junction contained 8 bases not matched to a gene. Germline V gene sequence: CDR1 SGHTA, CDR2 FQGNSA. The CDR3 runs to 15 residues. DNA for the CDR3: TGTGCCAGCAGCACGGTCGTGACAGGGAATCAGCCCCAGCATTTT. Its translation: CASSTVVTGNQPQHF.

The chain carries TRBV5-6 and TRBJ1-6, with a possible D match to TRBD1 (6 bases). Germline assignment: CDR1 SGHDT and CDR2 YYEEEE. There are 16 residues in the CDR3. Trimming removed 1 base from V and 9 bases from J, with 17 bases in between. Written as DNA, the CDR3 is TGTGCCAGCAGCTTGTTGGCGGGGGCGCCGCGTTCACCCCTCCACTTT. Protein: CASSLLAGAPRSPLHF. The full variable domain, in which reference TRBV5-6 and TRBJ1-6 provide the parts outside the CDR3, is DAGVTQSPTHLIKTRGQQVTLRCSPKSGHDTVSWYQQALGQGPQFIFQYYEEEERQRGNFPDRFSGHQFPNYSSELNVNALLLGDSALYLCASSLLAGAPRSPLHFGNGTRLTVT.

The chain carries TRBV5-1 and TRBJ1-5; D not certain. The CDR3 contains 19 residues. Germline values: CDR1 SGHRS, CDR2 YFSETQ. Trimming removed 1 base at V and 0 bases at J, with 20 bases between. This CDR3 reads CASSLSNPNHVNSNQPQHF. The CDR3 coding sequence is TGCGCCAGCAGCTTGAGCAACCCCAACCACGTTAATAGCAATCAGCCCCAGCATTTT.

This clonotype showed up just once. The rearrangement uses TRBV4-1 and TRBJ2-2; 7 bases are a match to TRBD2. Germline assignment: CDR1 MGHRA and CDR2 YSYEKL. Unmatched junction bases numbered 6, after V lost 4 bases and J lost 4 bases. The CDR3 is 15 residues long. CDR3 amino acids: CASSLAGGSTGELFF. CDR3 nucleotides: TGCGCCAGCAGCCTAGCTGGCGGGAGCACCGGGGAGCTGTTTTTT.

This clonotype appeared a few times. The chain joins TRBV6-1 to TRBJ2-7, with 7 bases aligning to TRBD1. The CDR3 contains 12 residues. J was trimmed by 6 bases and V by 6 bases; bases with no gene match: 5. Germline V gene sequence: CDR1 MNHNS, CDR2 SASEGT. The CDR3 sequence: CASSPTGLEQYF. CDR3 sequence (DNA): TGTGCCAGCAGCCCGACAGGGCTCGAGCAGTACTTC.

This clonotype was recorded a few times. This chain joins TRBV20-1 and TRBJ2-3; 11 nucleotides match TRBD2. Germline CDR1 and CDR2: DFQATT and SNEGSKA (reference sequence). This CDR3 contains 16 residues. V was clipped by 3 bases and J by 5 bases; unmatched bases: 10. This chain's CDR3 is CSARAGLAGGKDTQYF. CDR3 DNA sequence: TGCAGTGCTAGGGCTGGCCTAGCGGGGGGAAAAGATACGCAGTATTTT.

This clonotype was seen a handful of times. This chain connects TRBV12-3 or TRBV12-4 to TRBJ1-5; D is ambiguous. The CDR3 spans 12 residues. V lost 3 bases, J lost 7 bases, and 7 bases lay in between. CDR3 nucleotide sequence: TGTGCCAGCAGTTTCGGGCCGCAGCCCCAGCATTTT. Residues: CASSFGPQPQHF.

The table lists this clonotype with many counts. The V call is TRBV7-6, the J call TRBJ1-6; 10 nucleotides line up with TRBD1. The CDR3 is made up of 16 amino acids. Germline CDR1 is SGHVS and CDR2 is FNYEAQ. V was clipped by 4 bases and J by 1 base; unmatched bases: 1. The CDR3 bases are TGTGCCAGCAGCTCGGGACAGGGGTCCTATAATTCACCCCTCCACTTT. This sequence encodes CASSSGQGSYNSPLHF. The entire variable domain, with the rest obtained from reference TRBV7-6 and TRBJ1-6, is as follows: GAGVSQSPRYKVTKRGQDVALRCDPISGHVSLYWYRQALGQGPEFLTYFNYEAQQDKSGLPNDRFSAERPEGSISTLTIQRTEQRDSAMYRCASSSGQGSYNSPLHFGNGTRLTVT.

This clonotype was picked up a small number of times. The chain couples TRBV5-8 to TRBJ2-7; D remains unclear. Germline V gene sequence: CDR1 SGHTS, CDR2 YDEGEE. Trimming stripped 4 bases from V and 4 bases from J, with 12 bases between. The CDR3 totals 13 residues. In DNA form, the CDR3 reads TGTGCCAGCAGCAAGGGAACCAGTTACGAGCAGTACTTC. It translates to CASSKGTSYEQYF. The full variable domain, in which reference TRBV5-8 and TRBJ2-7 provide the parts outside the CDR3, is EAGVTQSPTHLIKTRGQQATLRCSPISGHTSVYWYQQALGLGLQFLLWYDEGEERNRGNFPPRFSGRQFPNYSSELNVNALELEDSALYLCASSKGTSYEQYFGPGTRLTVT.

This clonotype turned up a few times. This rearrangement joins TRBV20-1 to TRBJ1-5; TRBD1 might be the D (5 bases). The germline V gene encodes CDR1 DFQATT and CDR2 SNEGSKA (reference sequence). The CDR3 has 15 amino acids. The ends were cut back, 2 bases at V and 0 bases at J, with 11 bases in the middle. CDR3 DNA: TGCAGTGCTAGAAGACAGACGGATAGCAATCAGCCCCAGCATTTT. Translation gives CSARRQTDSNQPQHF.

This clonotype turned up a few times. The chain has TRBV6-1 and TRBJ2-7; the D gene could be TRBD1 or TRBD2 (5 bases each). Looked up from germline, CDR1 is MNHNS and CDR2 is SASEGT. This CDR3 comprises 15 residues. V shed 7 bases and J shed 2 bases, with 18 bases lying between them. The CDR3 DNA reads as TGTGCCAGCACCCCAGTACGGGGACGGACCTACGAGCAGTACTTC. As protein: CASTPVRGRTYEQYF.

The CDR3 DNA follows: TGTGCCAGCAGCCTGGGGAGGGGGCAATACACCGGGGAGCTGTTTTTT. This translates into CASSLGRGQYTGELFF. The chain uses TRBV12-3 or TRBV12-4 and TRBJ2-2; D is perhaps TRBD1 or TRBD2 (7 bases each). Trimming took 6 bases from V and 3 from J, leaving 17 bases between them. CDR3 length equals 16 residues.

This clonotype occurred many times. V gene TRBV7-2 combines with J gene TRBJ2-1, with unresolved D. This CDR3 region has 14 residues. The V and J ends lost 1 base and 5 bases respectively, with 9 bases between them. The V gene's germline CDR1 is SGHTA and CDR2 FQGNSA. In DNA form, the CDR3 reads TGTGCCAGCAGCTTAGTTATTGGGGACAATGAGCAGTTCTTC. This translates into CASSLVIGDNEQFF.

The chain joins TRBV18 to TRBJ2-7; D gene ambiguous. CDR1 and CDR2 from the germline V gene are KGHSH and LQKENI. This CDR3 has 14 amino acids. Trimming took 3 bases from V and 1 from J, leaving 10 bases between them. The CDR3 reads CASSPYFPSYEQYF. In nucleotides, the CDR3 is TGTGCCAGCTCACCCTATTTCCCGTCCTACGAGCAGTACTTC. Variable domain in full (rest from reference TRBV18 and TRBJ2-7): NAGVMQNPRHLVRRRGQEARLRCSPMKGHSHVYWYRQLPEEGLKFMVYLQKENIIDESGMPKERFSAEFPKEGPSILRIQQVVRGDSAAYFCASSPYFPSYEQYFGPGTRLTVT.

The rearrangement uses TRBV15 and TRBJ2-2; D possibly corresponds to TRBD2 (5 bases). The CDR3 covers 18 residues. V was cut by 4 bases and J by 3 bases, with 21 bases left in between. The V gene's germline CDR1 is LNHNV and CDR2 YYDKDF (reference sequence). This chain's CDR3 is CATSTRTWTEVYTGELFF. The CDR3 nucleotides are TGTGCCACCAGCACCCGAACCTGGACGGAGGTCTACACCGGGGAGCTGTTTTTT.